A selection of T cell receptor beta chains follows, all from one sample in a study of T cell responses to AZD1222 COVID-19 vaccine. Measured with immunoSEQ multiplex PCR; TCRdb has only the in-frame clones, and not every one. The profile shows some 150,000 clones, more than 75% of them singletons. The input for sequencing was peripheral blood, taken 28 days after the second AZD1222 dose. The receptors shown here come from an adult who received the AZD1222 COVID-19 vaccine. CDR3s include the opening cysteine and the closing phenylalanine or tryptophan. The order of the fields is clone size, V gene, D gene, J gene, CDR3 DNA, CDR3 protein. The D gene is left open where the match is weak. Rows give clone size only sometimes, using once, few, many, or a class for an expanded clone.

clone_size: -
v_call: TRBV19
d_call: -
j_call: TRBJ1-5
cdr3_nt: TGTGCCAGTAGTACGAATCTTGGACCGAGCAATCAGCCCCAGCATTTT
cdr3_aa: CASSTNLGPSNQPQHF

clone_size: -
v_call: TRBV5-1
d_call: -
j_call: TRBJ1-1
cdr3_nt: TGCGCCAGCAGCAGCGGACCATCCAACACTGAAGCTTTCTTT
cdr3_aa: CASSSGPSNTEAFF

clone_size: -
v_call: TRBV6-2/TRBV6-3
d_call: TRBD1
j_call: TRBJ1-6
cdr3_nt: TGTGCCAGCAGTTTCCAGGACAGGGTTTCACCCCTCCACTTT
cdr3_aa: CASSFQDRVSPLHF

clone_size: -
v_call: TRBV6-6
d_call: TRBD2
j_call: TRBJ2-3
cdr3_nt: TGTGCCAGCAGTTACGGGCGGGGGGTCACAGATACGCAGTATTTT
cdr3_aa: CASSYGRGVTDTQYF

clone_size: -
v_call: TRBV4-3
d_call: -
j_call: TRBJ1-6
cdr3_nt: TGCGCCAGCAGCCAAGATCGTCTGTTGAATTCACCCCTCCACTTT
cdr3_aa: CASSQDRLLNSPLHF

clone_size: -
v_call: TRBV30
d_call: -
j_call: TRBJ1-6
cdr3_nt: TGTGCCTTGACCCGGGCCCATAATTCACCCCTCCACTTT
cdr3_aa: CALTRAHNSPLHF

clone_size: -
v_call: TRBV19
d_call: -
j_call: TRBJ1-1
cdr3_nt: TGTGCCAGTAGTATAGATCCGGGCGGGGTTGGTGAAGCTTTCTTT
cdr3_aa: CASSIDPGGVGEAFF

clone_size: -
v_call: TRBV5-6
d_call: -
j_call: TRBJ1-6
cdr3_nt: TGTGCCAGCAGCTTGGTCCGTGAAGGGAATTCACCCCTCCACTTT
cdr3_aa: CASSLVREGNSPLHF

clone_size: -
v_call: TRBV25-1
d_call: TRBD1
j_call: TRBJ2-1
cdr3_nt: TGTGCCAGCAGGGACAGGGAATACAATGAGCAGTTCTTC
cdr3_aa: CASRDREYNEQFF

clone_size: -
v_call: TRBV5-1
d_call: TRBD2
j_call: TRBJ2-5
cdr3_nt: TGCGCCAGCAGCCGGGGGACTACCCAAGAGACCCAGTACTTC
cdr3_aa: CASSRGTTQETQYF

clone_size: many
v_call: TRBV5-1
d_call: -
j_call: TRBJ1-1
cdr3_nt: TGCGCCAGCATGTCCCTTGGGAACACTGAAGCTTTCTTT
cdr3_aa: CASMSLGNTEAFF

clone_size: -
v_call: TRBV11-2
d_call: -
j_call: TRBJ2-1
cdr3_nt: TGTGCCAGCAGTCCCGTTACCGATGAGCAGTTCTTC
cdr3_aa: CASSPVTDEQFF

clone_size: few
v_call: TRBV29-1
d_call: -
j_call: TRBJ1-1
cdr3_nt: TGCAGCGGGACAGCGGGGACTGAAGCTTTCTTT
cdr3_aa: CSGTAGTEAFF

clone_size: once
v_call: TRBV6-2/TRBV6-3
d_call: -
j_call: TRBJ1-6
cdr3_nt: TGTGCCAGCAGTTACTCGGGGGGAAGGACCCTCCACTTT
cdr3_aa: CASSYSGGRTLHF

clone_size: few
v_call: TRBV3-1/TRBV3-2
d_call: TRBD2
j_call: TRBJ2-1
cdr3_nt: TGTGCCAGCAGCCATACTAGCGGGAGGAACTACAATGAGCAGTTCTTC
cdr3_aa: CASSHTSGRNYNEQFF

clone_size: -
v_call: TRBV6-5
d_call: -
j_call: TRBJ1-2
cdr3_nt: TGTGCCAGCAGAAATATGACTGATGGCTACACCTTC
cdr3_aa: CASRNMTDGYTF

clone_size: -
v_call: TRBV30
d_call: -
j_call: TRBJ1-1
cdr3_nt: TGTGCCTGGAGTGTACAAGGGGGAATGAACACTGAAGCTTTCTTT
cdr3_aa: CAWSVQGGMNTEAFF

clone_size: -
v_call: TRBV9
d_call: -
j_call: TRBJ2-1
cdr3_nt: TGTGCCAGCAGCGCCCCTTGGGCAGGGGATAATGAGCAGTTCTTC
cdr3_aa: CASSAPWAGDNEQFF

clone_size: -
v_call: TRBV11-3
d_call: -
j_call: TRBJ1-1
cdr3_nt: TGTGCCAGCAGCTTAGTCTCCTCCGCTGAAGCTTTCTTT
cdr3_aa: CASSLVSSAEAFF

clone_size: -
v_call: TRBV7-2
d_call: TRBD2
j_call: TRBJ2-1
cdr3_nt: TGTGCCAGCAGCTTAGCCAGCGGGGCCTACAATGAGCAGTTCTTC
cdr3_aa: CASSLASGAYNEQFF

clone_size: -
v_call: TRBV5-6
d_call: -
j_call: TRBJ1-1
cdr3_nt: TGTGCCAGCAGCTCATTGGGCACTGAAGCTTTCTTT
cdr3_aa: CASSSLGTEAFF

clone_size: -
v_call: TRBV11-2
d_call: -
j_call: TRBJ1-1
cdr3_nt: TGTGCCAGCAGCTTAGTCCAACAAGGTGAAGCTTTCTTT
cdr3_aa: CASSLVQQGEAFF

clone_size: -
v_call: TRBV7-9
d_call: -
j_call: TRBJ1-6
cdr3_nt: TGTGCCAGCAGCCAACCGGGGGGCGCAAATTCACCCCTCCACTTT
cdr3_aa: CASSQPGGANSPLHF

clone_size: -
v_call: TRBV4-1
d_call: -
j_call: TRBJ2-3
cdr3_nt: TGCGCCAGCAGCCACCTTGGGTTACAGGGTGATGGCACAGATACGCAGTATTTT
cdr3_aa: CASSHLGLQGDGTDTQYF

clone_size: -
v_call: TRBV6-6
d_call: -
j_call: TRBJ1-2
cdr3_nt: TGTGCCAGCAGTTTAGACACCTATGGCTACACCTTC
cdr3_aa: CASSLDTYGYTF

clone_size: few
v_call: TRBV6-5
d_call: -
j_call: TRBJ2-2
cdr3_nt: TGTGCCAGCAGAAGTTGGGGAGAGAACACCGGGGAGCTGTTTTTT
cdr3_aa: CASRSWGENTGELFF

clone_size: few
v_call: TRBV21-1
d_call: -
j_call: TRBJ1-6
cdr3_nt: TGTGCCACCTACGTGTACTCACCCCTCCACTTT
cdr3_aa: CATYVYSPLHF

clone_size: -
v_call: TRBV5-1
d_call: -
j_call: TRBJ1-1
cdr3_nt: TGCGCCAGCAGCTCCGGCGGGACTGAAGCTTTCTTT
cdr3_aa: CASSSGGTEAFF

clone_size: -
v_call: TRBV5-1
d_call: -
j_call: TRBJ1-3
cdr3_nt: TGCGCCAGCAGCTTGGGACAGGCCTTCCGGCATGGAAACACCATATATTTT
cdr3_aa: CASSLGQAFRHGNTIYF

clone_size: -
v_call: TRBV7-9
d_call: -
j_call: TRBJ2-3
cdr3_nt: TGTGCCAGCAGCCCCCCATGGGGAGGGGGTGGCGCAGATACGCAGTATTTT
cdr3_aa: CASSPPWGGGGADTQYF

clone_size: -
v_call: TRBV5-6
d_call: -
j_call: TRBJ2-3
cdr3_nt: TGTGCCAGCAGCTGGGGCGATGCGCAGTATTTT
cdr3_aa: CASSWGDAQYF

clone_size: -
v_call: TRBV5-1
d_call: TRBD2
j_call: TRBJ2-5
cdr3_nt: TGCGCCAGCAGATTGAGCGGGGGGAATCAAGAGACCCAGTACTTC
cdr3_aa: CASRLSGGNQETQYF

clone_size: -
v_call: TRBV15
d_call: -
j_call: TRBJ1-6
cdr3_nt: TGTGCCACCAGCAGAGGGCAGGGTAATTCACCCCTCCACTTT
cdr3_aa: CATSRGQGNSPLHF

clone_size: once
v_call: TRBV29-1
d_call: -
j_call: TRBJ2-1
cdr3_nt: TGCAGCGTTGGTACAGGGAGCTCCTACAATGAGCAGTTCTTC
cdr3_aa: CSVGTGSSYNEQFF

clone_size: -
v_call: TRBV6-2/TRBV6-3
d_call: -
j_call: TRBJ2-5
cdr3_nt: TGTGCCAGCAGTTACAGCCTGGGGCACCAAGAGACCCAGTACTTC
cdr3_aa: CASSYSLGHQETQYF

clone_size: -
v_call: TRBV5-1
d_call: -
j_call: TRBJ1-2
cdr3_nt: TGCGCCAGCAGCCCCGGGGCACCAAGCGGGTATGGCTACACCTTC
cdr3_aa: CASSPGAPSGYGYTF

clone_size: -
v_call: TRBV6-5
d_call: -
j_call: TRBJ2-7
cdr3_nt: TGTGCCAGCACCTCTACGGGACTTGAGGAATACGAGCAGTACTTC
cdr3_aa: CASTSTGLEEYEQYF

clone_size: -
v_call: TRBV27
d_call: -
j_call: TRBJ1-2
cdr3_nt: TGTGCCAGCAGTCCGGGGACCTTTTATGGCTACACCTTC
cdr3_aa: CASSPGTFYGYTF

clone_size: -
v_call: TRBV10-3
d_call: -
j_call: TRBJ1-1
cdr3_nt: TGTGCCATCAGTGAGTCGGTCGTAAGGCCCACTGAAGCTTTCTTT
cdr3_aa: CAISESVVRPTEAFF

clone_size: -
v_call: TRBV4-1
d_call: -
j_call: TRBJ2-2
cdr3_nt: TGCGCCAGCAGCCAACAGACGTATCTAGGCGGGGAGCTGTTTTTT
cdr3_aa: CASSQQTYLGGELFF